The next 8 T cell receptor beta chains were all read from a single sample in a study of blood T cell repertoires in COVID-19. TCRdb's table, derived via immunoSEQ multiplex PCR, lists solely in-frame clones and lacks some. The data contain fewer than 100,000 clones, about nine tenths of them singletons. Sequenced material: peripheral blood. The receptors here all came from an elderly man in a cohort sampled during active COVID-19.

V and J are TRBV6-5 and TRBJ2-7; a possible D gene is TRBD1 (6 bases). CDR1 MNHEY and CDR2 SVGAGI come from the germline V gene. The CDR3 consists of 14 residues. The V and J ends lost 8 bases and 3 bases respectively, with 17 bases between them. The DNA of the CDR3 is TGTGCCAGCGCAGGGGTAGGCAGAAACTACGAGCAGTACTTC. It specifies CASAGVGRNYEQYF.

The chain couples TRBV2 to TRBJ1-2; the D gene is possibly TRBD1 (6 bases). This CDR3 is 13 amino acids long. Trimming shortened V by 8 bases and J by 3 bases, and 13 bases separated the two germline ends. From germline, CDR1 is SNHLY and CDR2 FYNNEI. The CDR3 sequence is CASSRGQDYGYTF. CDR3 in DNA: TGTGCCAGCTCGCGGGGGCAGGACTATGGCTACACCTTC.

The chain couples TRBV5-1 to TRBJ1-1; D may be TRBD1 (6 bases). Trimming shortened V by 4 bases and J by 4 bases, and 17 bases separated the two germline ends. The germline CDR1 and CDR2 sequences are SGHRS and YFSETQ. The CDR3 covers 15 residues. The CDR3 reads CASSTSGAGATEAFF. The CDR3 DNA is TGCGCCAGCAGCACTTCCGGGGCGGGGGCCACTGAAGCTTTCTTT. The full variable domain, with the rest looked up from reference TRBV5-1 and TRBJ1-1, is KAGVTQTPRYLIKTRGQQVTLSCSPISGHRSVSWYQQTPGQGLQFLFEYFSETQRNKGNFPGRFSGRQFSNSRSEMNVSTLELGDSALYLCASSTSGAGATEAFFGQGTRLTVV.

This CDR3 reads CASSLVGSLRGNTIYF. The CDR3 coding sequence is TGTGCCAGCAGCTTAGTGGGCTCTTTGAGAGGAAACACCATATATTTT. The chain recombines TRBV7-8 with TRBJ1-3, with D hard to call. The CDR3 spans 16 residues. V lost 1 base and J 4 bases, leaving 14 bases between the germline ends. Germline loops: CDR1 SGHVS, CDR2 FQNEAQ.

CDR3 protein: CASSSGLTPFF. In nucleotides, the CDR3 is TGTGCCAGCAGTTCCGGACTGACTCCCTTCTTC. V usage is TRBV3-1 (or the pseudogene TRBV3-2) and J usage is TRBJ2-1; the D gene is possibly TRBD2 (5 bases). The CDR3 runs 11 residues. Trimming stripped 6 bases from V and 16 bases from J, with 16 bases between. The germline V gene has CDR1 LGHDT and CDR2 YNNKEL (reference sequence).

This chain joins TRBV5-6 and TRBJ2-7; D might be TRBD2 (6 bases). CDR1 is SGHDT, CDR2 YYEEEE, per germline. Trimming stripped 4 bases from V and 0 bases from J, with 14 bases between. This CDR3 has 15 amino acids. The CDR3: CASSRGTSFSYEQYF. The CDR3, as DNA: TGTGCCAGCAGCCGCGGCACTAGCTTCTCCTACGAGCAGTACTTC.

This chain connects TRBV21-1 to TRBJ2-5; TRBD1 was called by the table and not checked on the DNA. TRBV21-1 is a recognized pseudogene. The CDR3 is made up of 15 amino acids. This CDR3 reads CASSPEDGRGETQYF. CDR3 nucleotides: TGTGCCAGCAGCCCGGAGGACGGCAGGGGAGAGACCCAGTACTTC.

This clone was detected only a few times. The CDR3 is CASSEQGSEKLFF. In DNA form, the CDR3 reads TGTGCCAGCAGTGAACAGGGGTCCGAAAAACTGTTTTTT. V usage is TRBV2 and J usage is TRBJ1-4; the D gene is possibly TRBD1 (6 bases). Trimming cost V 2 bases and J 8 bases, with 9 bases left between them. The germline CDR1 and CDR2 sequences are SNHLY and FYNNEI. This CDR3 region has 13 residues.